These T cell receptor beta chains were read from a single sample in a study of shared clonotypes between healthy human individuals. Some clones are missing from TCRdb's copy, which holds only in-frame ones; the method was immunoSEQ multiplex PCR. The sample has about 510,000 clones; less than 96% are singletons. The sequenced material came from naive CD4+ T cells sorted from blood. These receptor sequences come from a woman in her thirties in good health. Both conserved end residues are part of each CDR3.

TRBV5-4	TRBJ1-2	CASSLVAGRNRDYGYTF
TRBV2	TRBJ2-7	CASSRGLAGYYEQYF
TRBV2	TRBJ2-1	CASGLAAYNEQFF
TRBV23-1	TRBJ2-7	CASSRSKDFTFASYEQYF
TRBV5-1	TRBJ2-5	CASSSLGQGIETQYF
TRBV29-1	TRBJ1-4	CSVRDATNEKLFF
TRBV18	TRBJ1-5	CASSPDSNQPQHF
TRBV6-4	TRBJ1-4	CATADRPNEKLFF
TRBV7-2	TRBJ2-7	CASSLGGASANSYEQYF
TRBV28	TRBJ1-2	CASNTGSELYGYTF
TRBV4-2	TRBJ2-7	CASSQDGTGVYEQYF
TRBV7-2	TRBJ2-3	CASSPYPPMPDTQYF
TRBV6-1	TRBJ2-7	CASSEGGTGGSEQYF
TRBV4-1	TRBJ2-1	CASSQESGRDMDNEQFF
TRBV12-5	TRBJ2-2	CASGLTRSGDTGELFF
TRBV15	TRBJ2-3	CATSRGQGGTDTQYF
TRBV18	TRBJ1-1	CASSPVVKEAFF
TRBV5-1	TRBJ2-2	CASSFSGSGTGELFF
TRBV19	TRBJ1-2	CASSSDRDGGYTF
TRBV5-1	TRBJ2-1	CASSWGRSRMDEQFF
TRBV6-5	TRBJ1-3	CASRPQADSGNTIYF
TRBV5-1	TRBJ2-3	CASSLAQGAWTDTQYF